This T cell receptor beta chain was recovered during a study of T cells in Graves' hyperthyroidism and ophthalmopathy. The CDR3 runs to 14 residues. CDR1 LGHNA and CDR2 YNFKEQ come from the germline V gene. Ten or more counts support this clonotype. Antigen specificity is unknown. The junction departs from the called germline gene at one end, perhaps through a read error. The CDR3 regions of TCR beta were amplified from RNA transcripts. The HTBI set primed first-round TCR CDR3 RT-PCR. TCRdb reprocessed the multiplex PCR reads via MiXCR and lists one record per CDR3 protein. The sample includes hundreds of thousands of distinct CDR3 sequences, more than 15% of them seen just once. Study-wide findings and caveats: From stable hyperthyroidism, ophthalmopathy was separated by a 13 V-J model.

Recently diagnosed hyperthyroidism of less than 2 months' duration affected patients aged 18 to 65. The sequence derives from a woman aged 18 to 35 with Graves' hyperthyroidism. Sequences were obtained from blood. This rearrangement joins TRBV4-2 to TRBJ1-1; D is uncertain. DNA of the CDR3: TGCGCCAGCAGCCAAGAGGCAGGGAACACTGAAGCTTTCTTT. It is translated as CASSQEAGNTEAFF.